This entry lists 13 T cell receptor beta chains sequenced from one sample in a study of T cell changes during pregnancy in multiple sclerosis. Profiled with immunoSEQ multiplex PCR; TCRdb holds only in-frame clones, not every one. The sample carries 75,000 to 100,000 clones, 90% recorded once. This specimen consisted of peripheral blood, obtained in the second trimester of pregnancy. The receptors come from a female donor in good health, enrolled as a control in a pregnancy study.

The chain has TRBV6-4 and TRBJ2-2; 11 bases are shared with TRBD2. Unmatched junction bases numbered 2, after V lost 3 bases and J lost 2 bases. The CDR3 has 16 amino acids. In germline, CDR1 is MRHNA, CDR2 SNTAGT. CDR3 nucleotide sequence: TGTGCCAGCAGTGAGGGACTAGCGGCCAACACCGGGGAGCTGTTTTTT. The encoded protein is CASSEGLAANTGELFF.

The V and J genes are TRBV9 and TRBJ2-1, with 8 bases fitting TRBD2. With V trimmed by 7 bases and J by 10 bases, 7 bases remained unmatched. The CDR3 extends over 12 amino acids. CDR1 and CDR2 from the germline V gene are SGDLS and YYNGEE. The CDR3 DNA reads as TGTGCCAGCGGACCGCCGGGGGGGGAGCAGTTCTTC. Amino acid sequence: CASGPPGGEQFF.

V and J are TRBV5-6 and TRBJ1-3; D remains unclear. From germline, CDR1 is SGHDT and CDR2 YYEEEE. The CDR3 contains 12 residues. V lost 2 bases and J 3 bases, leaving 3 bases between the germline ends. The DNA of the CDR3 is TGTGCCAGCAGCTTTCTTGGAAACACCATATATTTT. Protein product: CASSFLGNTIYF.

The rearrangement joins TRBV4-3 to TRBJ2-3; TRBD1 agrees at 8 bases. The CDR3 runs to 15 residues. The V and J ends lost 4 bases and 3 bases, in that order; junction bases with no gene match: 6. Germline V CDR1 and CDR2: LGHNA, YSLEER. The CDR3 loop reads CASSPTGDRTDTQYF. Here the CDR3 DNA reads TGCGCCAGCAGCCCGACAGGGGATCGGACAGATACGCAGTATTTT.

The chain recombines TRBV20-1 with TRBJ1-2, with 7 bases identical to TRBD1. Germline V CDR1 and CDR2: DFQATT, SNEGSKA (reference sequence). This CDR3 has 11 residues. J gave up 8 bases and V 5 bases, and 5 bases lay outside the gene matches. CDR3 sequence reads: CSAPDRRGYTF. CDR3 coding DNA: TGCAGTGCTCCGGACAGGCGCGGCTACACCTTC.

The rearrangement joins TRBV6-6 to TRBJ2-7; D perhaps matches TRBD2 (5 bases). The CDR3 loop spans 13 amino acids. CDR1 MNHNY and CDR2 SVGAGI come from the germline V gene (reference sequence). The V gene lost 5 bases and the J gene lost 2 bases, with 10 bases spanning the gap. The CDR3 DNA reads TGTGCCAGCAGTAAACGGGAAGCCTACGAGCAGTACTTC. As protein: CASSKREAYEQYF.

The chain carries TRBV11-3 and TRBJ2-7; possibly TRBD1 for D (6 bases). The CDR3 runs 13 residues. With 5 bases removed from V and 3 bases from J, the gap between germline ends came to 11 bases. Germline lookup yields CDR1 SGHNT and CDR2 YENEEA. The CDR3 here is CASSPGQLYEQYF. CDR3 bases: TGTGCCAGCAGCCCCGGACAGCTCTACGAGCAGTACTTC.

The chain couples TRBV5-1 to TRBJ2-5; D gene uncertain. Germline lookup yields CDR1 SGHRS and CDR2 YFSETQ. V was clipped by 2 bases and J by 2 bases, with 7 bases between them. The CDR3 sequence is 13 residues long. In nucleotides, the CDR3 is TGCGCCAGCAGCTTAGACTTGCAAGAGACCCAGTACTTC. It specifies CASSLDLQETQYF.

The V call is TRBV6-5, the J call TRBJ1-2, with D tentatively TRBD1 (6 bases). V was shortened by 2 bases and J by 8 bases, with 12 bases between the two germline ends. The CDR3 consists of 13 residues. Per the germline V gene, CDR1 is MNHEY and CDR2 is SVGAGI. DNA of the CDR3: TGTGCCAGCAGTTACATCGCAGGGGCAGGCTACACCTTC. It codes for CASSYIAGAGYTF.

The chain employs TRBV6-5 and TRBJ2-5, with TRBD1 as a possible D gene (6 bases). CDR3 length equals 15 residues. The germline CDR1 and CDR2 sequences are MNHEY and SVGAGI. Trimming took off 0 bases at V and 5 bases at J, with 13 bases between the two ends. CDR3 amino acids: CASSYSIGQGETQYF. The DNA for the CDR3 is TGTGCCAGCAGTTACTCGATCGGGCAGGGGGAGACCCAGTACTTC.

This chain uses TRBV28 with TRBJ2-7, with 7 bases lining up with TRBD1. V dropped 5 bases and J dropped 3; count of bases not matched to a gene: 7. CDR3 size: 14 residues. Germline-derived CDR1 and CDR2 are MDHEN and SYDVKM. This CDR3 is CASSLTGSNYEQYF. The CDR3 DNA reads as TGTGCCAGCAGTCTGACAGGGAGTAACTACGAGCAGTACTTC.

The CDR3 DNA reads TGTGCCAGCAGTGAACAGGGGCTTCGCACAGATACGCAGTATTTT. It codes for CASSEQGLRTDTQYF. This rearrangement joins TRBV9 to TRBJ2-3, with 7 bases that match TRBD1. Trimming took 5 bases from V and 1 from J; bases not matched to a gene: 7. There are 15 residues in the CDR3. Germline V lookup: CDR1 SGDLS, CDR2 YYNGEE.

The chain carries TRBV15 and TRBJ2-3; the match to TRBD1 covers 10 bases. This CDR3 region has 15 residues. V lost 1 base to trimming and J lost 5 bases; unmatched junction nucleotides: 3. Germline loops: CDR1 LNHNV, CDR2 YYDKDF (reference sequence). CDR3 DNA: TGTGCCACCAGCAGAGGACAGGGGGCTAGAGATACGCAGTATTTT. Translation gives CATSRGQGARDTQYF.